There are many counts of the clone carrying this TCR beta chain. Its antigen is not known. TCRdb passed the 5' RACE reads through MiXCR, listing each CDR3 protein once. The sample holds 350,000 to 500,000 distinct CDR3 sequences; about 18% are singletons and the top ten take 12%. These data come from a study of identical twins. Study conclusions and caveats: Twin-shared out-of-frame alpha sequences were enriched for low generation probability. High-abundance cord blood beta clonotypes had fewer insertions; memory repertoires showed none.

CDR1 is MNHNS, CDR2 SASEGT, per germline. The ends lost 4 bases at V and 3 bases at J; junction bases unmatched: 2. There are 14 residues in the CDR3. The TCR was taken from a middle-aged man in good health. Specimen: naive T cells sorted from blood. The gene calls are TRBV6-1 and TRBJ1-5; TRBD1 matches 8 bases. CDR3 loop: CASSGQGSNQPQHF. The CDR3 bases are TGTGCCAGCAGTGGACAGGGGTCCAATCAGCCCCAGCATTTT.